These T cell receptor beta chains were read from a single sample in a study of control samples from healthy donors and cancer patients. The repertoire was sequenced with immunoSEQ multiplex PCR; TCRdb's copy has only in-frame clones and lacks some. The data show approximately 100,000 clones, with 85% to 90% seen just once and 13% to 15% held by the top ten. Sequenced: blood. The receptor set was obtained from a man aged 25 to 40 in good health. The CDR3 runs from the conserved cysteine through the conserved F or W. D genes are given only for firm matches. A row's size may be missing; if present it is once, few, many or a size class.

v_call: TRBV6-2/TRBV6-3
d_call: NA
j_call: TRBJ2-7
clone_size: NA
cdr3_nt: TGTGCCAGCAGCCCCAGTGGGTTAGAGCAGTACTTC
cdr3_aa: CASSPSGLEQYF

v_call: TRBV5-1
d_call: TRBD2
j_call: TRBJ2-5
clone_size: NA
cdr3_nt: TGCGCCAGCAGCTTGGCACTAGCGGTCCAGGAGACCCAGTACTTC
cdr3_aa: CASSLALAVQETQYF

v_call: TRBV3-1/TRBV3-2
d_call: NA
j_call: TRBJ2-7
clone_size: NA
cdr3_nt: TGTGCCAGCCGGTCCCAAGCGGGCGCCGGGTGGGAGCAGTACTTC
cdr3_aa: CASRSQAGAGWEQYF

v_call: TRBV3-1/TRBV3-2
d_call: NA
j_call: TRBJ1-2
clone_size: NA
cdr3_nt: TGTGCCAGCAGCCAAGAAACCTACGGCTACACCTTC
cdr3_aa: CASSQETYGYTF

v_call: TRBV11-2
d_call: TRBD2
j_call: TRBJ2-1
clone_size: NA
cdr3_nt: TGTGCCAGCAGCTTAGCGGCGGGAGCCCCCTACAATGAGCAGTTCTTC
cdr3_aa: CASSLAAGAPYNEQFF

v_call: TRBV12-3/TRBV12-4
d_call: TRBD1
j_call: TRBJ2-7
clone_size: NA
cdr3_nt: TGTGCCAGCAGTTTTGGGACAGTAAACGAGCAGTACTTC
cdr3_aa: CASSFGTVNEQYF

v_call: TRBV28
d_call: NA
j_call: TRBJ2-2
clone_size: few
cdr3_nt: TGTGCCAGCAGTTTGTCTGCGGACCACACCGGGGAGCTGTTTTTT
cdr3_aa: CASSLSADHTGELFF

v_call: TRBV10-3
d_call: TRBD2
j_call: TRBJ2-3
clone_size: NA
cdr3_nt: TGTGCCATCAGCCGTACTAGCGGGGGCACAGATACGCAGTATTTT
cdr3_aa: CAISRTSGGTDTQYF

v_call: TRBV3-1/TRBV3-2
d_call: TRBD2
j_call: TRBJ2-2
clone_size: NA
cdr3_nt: TGTGCCAGCAGCCGGACTAGCGGGAGCGGGGAGCTGTTTTTT
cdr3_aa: CASSRTSGSGELFF

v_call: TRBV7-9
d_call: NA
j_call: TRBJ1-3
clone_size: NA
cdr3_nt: TGTGCCAGCAGTTCAGACAGAATCTCTGGAAACACCATATATTTT
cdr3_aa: CASSSDRISGNTIYF

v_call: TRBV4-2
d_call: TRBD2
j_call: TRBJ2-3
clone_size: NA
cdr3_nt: TGTGCCAGCAGCCAAGACGGGACTACCACAGATACGCAGTATTTT
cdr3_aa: CASSQDGTTTDTQYF

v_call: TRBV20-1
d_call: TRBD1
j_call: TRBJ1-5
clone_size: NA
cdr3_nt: TGCAGTGCTAGTGGCGCCGGGACAGCCCTATATAGCAATCAGCCCCAGCATTTT
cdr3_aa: CSASGAGTALYSNQPQHF

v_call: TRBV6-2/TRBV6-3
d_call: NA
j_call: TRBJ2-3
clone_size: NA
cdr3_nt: TGTGCCAGCAGTTACCCCCTTACCGGGACAGATACGCAGTATTTT
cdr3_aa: CASSYPLTGTDTQYF

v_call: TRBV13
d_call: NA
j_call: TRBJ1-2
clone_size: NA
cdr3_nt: TGTGCCAGCAGCTTTCGGGTTTCGGACTATGGCTACACCTTC
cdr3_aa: CASSFRVSDYGYTF

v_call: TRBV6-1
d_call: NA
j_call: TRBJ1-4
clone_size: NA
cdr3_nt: TGTGCCAGCAGTGAAGCCCCGGGGAGAAAACTGTTTTTT
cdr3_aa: CASSEAPGRKLFF

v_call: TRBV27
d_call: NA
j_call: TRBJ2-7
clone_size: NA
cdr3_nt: TGTGCCAGCAGTTCAGGGGTCTCCTACGAGCAGTACTTC
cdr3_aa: CASSSGVSYEQYF

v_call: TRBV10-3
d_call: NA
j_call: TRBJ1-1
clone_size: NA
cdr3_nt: TGTGCCATCACTACTGAGGGTAGGGAAGCTTTCTTT
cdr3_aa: CAITTEGREAFF

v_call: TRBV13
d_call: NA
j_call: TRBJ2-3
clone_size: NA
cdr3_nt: TGTGCCAGCAACCCCCGGAGGGCGGGAAACACAGATACGCAGTATTTT
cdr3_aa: CASNPRRAGNTDTQYF

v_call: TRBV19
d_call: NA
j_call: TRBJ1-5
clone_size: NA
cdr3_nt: TGTGCCAGTAGTAGCCTGGCCAATCAGCCCCAGCATTTT
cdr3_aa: CASSSLANQPQHF

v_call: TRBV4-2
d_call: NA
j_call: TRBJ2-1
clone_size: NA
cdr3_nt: TGTGCCAGCAGCCATCAGCACAGCGGAGGGGACAATGAGCAGTTCTTC
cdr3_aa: CASSHQHSGGDNEQFF

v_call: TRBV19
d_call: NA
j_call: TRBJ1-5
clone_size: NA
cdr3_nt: TGTGCCAGTAGTATAGATGGGATATATAGCAATCAGCCCCAGCATTTT
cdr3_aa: CASSIDGIYSNQPQHF

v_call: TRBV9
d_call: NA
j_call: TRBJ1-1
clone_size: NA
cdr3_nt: TGTGCCAGCAGCGTAGGATCCGACACTGAAGCTTTCTTT
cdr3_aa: CASSVGSDTEAFF

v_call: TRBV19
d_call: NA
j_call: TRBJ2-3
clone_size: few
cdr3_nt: TGTGCCAGTACCACCACCTGGGACAGCACAGATACGCAGTATTTT
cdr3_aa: CASTTTWDSTDTQYF

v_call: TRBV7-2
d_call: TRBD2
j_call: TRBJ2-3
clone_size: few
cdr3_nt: TGTGCCAGCAGCGTTAGCGGGACTACAGATACGCAGTATTTT
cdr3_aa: CASSVSGTTDTQYF